The source of this T cell receptor beta chain is a study of shared T cell receptors in the human thymus. Using immunoSEQ multiplex PCR, the repertoire was profiled, and TCRdb retains in-frame clones only, with some absent. The sample carries over 650,000 clones, approximately 89% recorded once. The V end was cut by 6 bases, the J end by 1 base, with 21 bases between. Looked up from germline, CDR1 is GTSNPN and CDR2 is SVGIG (reference sequence). The CDR3 loop spans 16 amino acids. This same sample was also taken into another study, of human thymus T cells. That source adds: Biased V and J segment usage appeared in thymus and peripheral blood.

Sequenced sample: thymocytes. This clonotype originated in a boy younger than two with a congenital heart defect. The gene calls are TRBV30 and TRBJ1-2; D gene uncertain. The CDR3 region has the DNA TGTGCCTGCCACGGAGGAGGGATGAGGGATAACTATGGCTACACCTTC. Translating it yields CACHGGGMRDNYGYTF.